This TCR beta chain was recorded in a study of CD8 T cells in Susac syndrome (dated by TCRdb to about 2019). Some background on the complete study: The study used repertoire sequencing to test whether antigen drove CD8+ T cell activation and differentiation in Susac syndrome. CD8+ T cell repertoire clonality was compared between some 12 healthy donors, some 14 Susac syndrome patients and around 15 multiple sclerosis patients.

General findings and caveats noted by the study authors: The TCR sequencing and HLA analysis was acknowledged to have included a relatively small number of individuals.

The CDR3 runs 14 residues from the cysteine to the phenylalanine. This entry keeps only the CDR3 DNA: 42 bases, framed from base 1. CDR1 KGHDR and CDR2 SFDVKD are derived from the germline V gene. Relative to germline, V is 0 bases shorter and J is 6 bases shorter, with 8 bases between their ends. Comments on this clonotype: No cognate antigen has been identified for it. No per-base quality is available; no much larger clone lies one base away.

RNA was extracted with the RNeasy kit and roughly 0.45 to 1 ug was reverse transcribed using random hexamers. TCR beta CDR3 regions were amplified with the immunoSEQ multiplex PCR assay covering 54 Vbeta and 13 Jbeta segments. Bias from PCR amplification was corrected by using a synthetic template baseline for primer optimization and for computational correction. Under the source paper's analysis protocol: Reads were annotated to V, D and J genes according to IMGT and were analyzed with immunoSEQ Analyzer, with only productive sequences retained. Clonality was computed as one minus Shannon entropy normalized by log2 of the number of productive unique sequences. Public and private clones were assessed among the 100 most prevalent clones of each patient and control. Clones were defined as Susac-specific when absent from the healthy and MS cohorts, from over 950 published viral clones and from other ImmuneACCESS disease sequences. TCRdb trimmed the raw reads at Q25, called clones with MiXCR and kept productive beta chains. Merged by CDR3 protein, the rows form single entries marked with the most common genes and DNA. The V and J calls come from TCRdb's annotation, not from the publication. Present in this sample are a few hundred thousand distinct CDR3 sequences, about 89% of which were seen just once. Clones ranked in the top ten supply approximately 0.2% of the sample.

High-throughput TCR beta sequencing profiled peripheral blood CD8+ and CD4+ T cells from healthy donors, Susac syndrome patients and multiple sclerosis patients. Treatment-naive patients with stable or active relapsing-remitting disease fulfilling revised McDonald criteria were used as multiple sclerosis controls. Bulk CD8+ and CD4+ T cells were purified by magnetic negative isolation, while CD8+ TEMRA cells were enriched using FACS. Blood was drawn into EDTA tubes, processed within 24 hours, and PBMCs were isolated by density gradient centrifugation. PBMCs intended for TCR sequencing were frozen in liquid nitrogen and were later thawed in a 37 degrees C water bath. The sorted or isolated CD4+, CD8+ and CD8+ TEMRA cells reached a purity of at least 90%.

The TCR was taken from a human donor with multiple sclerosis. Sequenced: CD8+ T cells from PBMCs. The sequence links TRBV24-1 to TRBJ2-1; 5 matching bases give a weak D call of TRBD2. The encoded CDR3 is CATSDLGGPNEQFF. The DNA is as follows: TGTGCCACCAGTGATTTGGGCGGGCCCAATGAGCAGTTCTTC.